The following is a TCR beta chain sequence with its context. Looked up from germline, CDR1 is MNHEY and CDR2 is SVGEGT. The V end was cut by 0 bases, the J end by 5 bases, with 16 bases between. There are 16 residues in the CDR3. TCRdb re-called the 5' RACE reads through MiXCR, storing one row per CDR3 protein. The data contain almost 550,000 distinct CDR3 sequences, just over 20% of them singletons. This entry comes from a study of T-cell memory formation after mild COVID-19. The chain joins TRBV6-2 or TRBV6-3 to TRBJ2-5; D is unresolved. This receptor was taken from an adult woman who had mild COVID-19 (a few samples of this study predate the infection). Cell type and time point are not known. The specimen was PBMCs or a T cell subset sorted from them (not recorded which). DNA for the CDR3: TGTGCCAGCAGTTACTCCTTCTGGAGCGTCAGCGAGACCCAGTACTTC. It translates to CASSYSFWSVSETQYF.